This TCR beta chain was identified during a study of blood T cell repertoires in COVID-19. The CDR3 is 15 residues long. CDR1 and CDR2 (germline): MNHEY, SVGAGI. The V end was cut by 0 bases, the J end by 6 bases, with 15 bases between. The data were produced by immunoSEQ multiplex PCR, yet TCRdb's version contains in-frame clones alone and is incomplete. The sample has 72,000 or so clones; around 90% are singletons. What was sequenced was peripheral blood. The J gene is TRBJ2-7, the V gene TRBV6-5; tentative D call: TRBD2 (5 bases). This receptor was identified in a man over 45 with active COVID-19. In DNA form, the CDR3 reads TGTGCCAGCAGTTACTCCCCGTCCGGGAACAGCGAGCAGTACTTC. This encodes CASSYSPSGNSEQYF.